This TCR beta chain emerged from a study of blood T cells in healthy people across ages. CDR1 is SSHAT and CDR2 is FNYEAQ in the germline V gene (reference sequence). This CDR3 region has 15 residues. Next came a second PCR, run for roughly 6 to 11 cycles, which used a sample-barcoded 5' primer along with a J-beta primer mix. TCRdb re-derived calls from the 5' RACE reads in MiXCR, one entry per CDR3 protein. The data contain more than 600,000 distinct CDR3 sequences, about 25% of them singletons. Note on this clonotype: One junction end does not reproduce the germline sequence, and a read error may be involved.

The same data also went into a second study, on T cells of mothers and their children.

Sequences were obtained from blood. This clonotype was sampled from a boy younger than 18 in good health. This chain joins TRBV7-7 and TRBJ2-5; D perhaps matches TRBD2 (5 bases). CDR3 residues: CASSKGLGYEETQYF. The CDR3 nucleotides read TGTGCTAGCAGCAAAGGACTGGGCTACGAAGAGACCCAGTACTTC.